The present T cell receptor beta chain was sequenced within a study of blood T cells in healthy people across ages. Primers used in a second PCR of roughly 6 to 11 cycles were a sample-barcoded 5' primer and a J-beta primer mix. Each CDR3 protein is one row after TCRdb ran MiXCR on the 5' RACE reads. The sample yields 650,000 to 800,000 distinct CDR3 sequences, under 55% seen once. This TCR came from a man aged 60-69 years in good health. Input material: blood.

CDR3 bases: TGCAGTGCTAGAGAACTTAGCGGGCCTCGGGATGAGCAGTTCTTC. Translated, it gives CSARELSGPRDEQFF. This sequence joins TRBV20-1 and TRBJ2-1, with TRBD2 matching over 7 bases. CDR3 size: 15 residues. V was clipped by 0 bases and J by 8 bases; unmatched bases: 10. Germline assignment: CDR1 DFQATT and CDR2 SNEGSKA (reference sequence).